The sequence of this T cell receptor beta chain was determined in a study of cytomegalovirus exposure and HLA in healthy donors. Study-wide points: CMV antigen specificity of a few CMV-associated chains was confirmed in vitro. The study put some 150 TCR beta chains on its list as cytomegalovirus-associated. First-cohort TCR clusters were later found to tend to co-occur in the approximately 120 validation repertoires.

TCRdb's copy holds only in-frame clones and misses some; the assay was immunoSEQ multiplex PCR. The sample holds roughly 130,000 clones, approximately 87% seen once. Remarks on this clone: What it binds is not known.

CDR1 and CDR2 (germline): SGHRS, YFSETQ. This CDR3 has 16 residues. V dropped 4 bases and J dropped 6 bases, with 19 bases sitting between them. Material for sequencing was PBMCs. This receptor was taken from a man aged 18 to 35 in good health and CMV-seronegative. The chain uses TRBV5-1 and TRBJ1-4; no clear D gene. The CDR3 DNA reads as TGCGCCAGCAGCCCCGGCCCCGGGAGGGTGGATGAAAAACTGTTTTTT. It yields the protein CASSPGPGRVDEKLFF.